The 13 T cell receptor beta chains below were found in one sample sequenced in a study of T cells in Graves' hyperthyroidism and ophthalmopathy. Amplification targeted TCR beta CDR3 regions from RNA transcripts. The TCR CDR3 was amplified in a first-round RT-PCR using the HTBI primer set. TCRdb fed the multiplex PCR reads into MiXCR, producing one record per CDR3 protein. The sample lists roughly 200,000 distinct CDR3 sequences; about 15% were seen once. The specimen was blood. These receptors all come from a woman in her 50s with Graves' hyperthyroidism.

This clonotype was detected ten times or more. This rearrangement joins TRBV2 to TRBJ1-5; no clear D gene. Deletions cut 8 bases from V and 3 bases from J, with 11 bases between. The CDR3 has 13 amino acids. Looked up from germline, CDR1 is SNHLY and CDR2 is FYNNEI. This CDR3 is CASLGEINQPQHF. CDR3 sequence (DNA): TGTGCCAGCCTAGGAGAAATCAATCAGCCCCAGCATTTT.

The table lists this clonotype with a few counts. This sequence joins TRBV20-1 and TRBJ2-5, with 12 bases matching TRBD2. Germline CDR1 and CDR2: DFQATT and SNEGSKA (reference sequence). Trimming at V came to 4 bases and at J to 4 bases, leaving 7 bases not matched to a gene. This CDR3 is 15 amino acids long. The CDR3 here is CSAIIPSGRGETQYF. As DNA, the CDR3 is TGCAGTGCTATTATTCCTAGCGGGAGGGGAGAGACCCAGTACTTC.

This clonotype was seen many times. V and J are TRBV2 and TRBJ1-1; no clear D. Germline CDR1 SNHLY, CDR2 FYNNEI. This CDR3 is 14 amino acids long. Trimming left V 2 bases short and J 0 bases short, with 7 bases between. The CDR3 protein is CASSERQLNTEAFF. The DNA of the CDR3 is TGTGCCAGCAGTGAACGGCAGCTGAACACTGAAGCTTTCTTT. The entire variable domain, with the rest obtained from reference TRBV2 and TRBJ1-1, is as follows: EPEVTQTPSHQVTQMGQEVILRCVPISNHLYFYWYRQILGQKVEFLVSFYNNEISEKSEIFDDQFSVERPDGSNFTLKIRSTKLEDSAMYFCASSERQLNTEAFFGQGTRLTVV.

This chain connects TRBV11-2 to TRBJ2-5, with 7 bases aligning to TRBD2. The CDR3 has 14 amino acids. Germline assignment: CDR1 SGHAT and CDR2 FQNNGV. Germline trimming cut 5 bases from V and 4 bases from J; bases unmatched to any gene: 7. The CDR3 loop reads CASSPGLVRETQYF. CDR3 sequence (DNA): TGTGCCAGCAGCCCTGGACTAGTAAGAGAGACCCAGTACTTC.

In its sample, this clonotype was seen many times. J is TRBJ1-1 and V is TRBV12-3 or TRBV12-4; 7 positions match TRBD1. CDR3 length: 15 amino acids. V lost 6 bases to trimming and J lost 4 bases; unmatched junction nucleotides: 11. The CDR3 loop is CASRTRPGGVTEAFF. The CDR3 DNA reads TGTGCCAGCAGGACCCGTCCAGGGGGGGTCACTGAAGCTTTCTTT.

The chain has TRBV28 and TRBJ1-2; D is unclear. This CDR3 is built from 12 residues. V was cut by 5 bases and J by 4 bases, with 8 bases left in between. Germline V lookup: CDR1 MDHEN, CDR2 SYDVKM. Here the CDR3 reads CASSDSSYGYTF. The CDR3 DNA follows: TGTGCCAGCAGTGATTCCTCCTATGGCTACACCTTC.

This clonotype was observed many times. This chain connects TRBV11-3 to TRBJ2-7; TRBD1 agrees at 8 bases. This CDR3 comprises 14 residues. V shed 5 bases and J 5 bases; nucleotides not matched to a gene: 8. CDR1 and CDR2 (germline): SGHNT, YENEEA. CDR3 loop: CASSPHWTGNEQYF. The CDR3 bases are TGTGCCAGCAGCCCACACTGGACAGGGAACGAGCAGTACTTC.

This clonotype was counted many times. CDR3 bases: TGTGCCAGCAGCGGCCGGGACAGGATAGGAGATACGCAGTATTTT. It yields the protein CASSGRDRIGDTQYF. V is TRBV2 and J is TRBJ2-3; 8 bases are shared with TRBD1. This CDR3 is 15 amino acids long. Germline-derived CDR1 and CDR2 are SNHLY and FYNNEI. The ends lost 6 bases at V and 5 bases at J; junction bases unmatched: 10.

The sample holds many counts of this clonotype. The rearrangement joins TRBV7-2 to TRBJ2-3, with a tentative D call TRBD2 (5 bases). The germline V and J ends were trimmed by 6 bases and 2 bases, with 18 bases remaining between them. CDR3 length: 16 residues. Per the germline V gene, CDR1 is SGHTA and CDR2 is FQGNSA. CDR3 DNA: TGTGCCAGCAGTTCGGACTCCCTGAGGACCACAGATACGCAGTATTTT. Protein sequence: CASSSDSLRTTDTQYF.

There are many counts of this clonotype. V is TRBV11-2 and J is TRBJ2-5; 11 bases match TRBD2. V was clipped by 3 bases and J by 5 bases; unmatched bases: 8. CDR1 and CDR2 (germline): SGHAT, FQNNGV. The CDR3 contains 16 residues. CDR3 sequence (DNA): TGTGCCAGCAGCTTGGGGACTAGCGGAACGAAGGAGACCCAGTACTTC. It translates to CASSLGTSGTKETQYF.

This clonotype has more than one count but fewer than ten. The chain joins TRBV7-6 to TRBJ1-4; 10 bases line up with TRBD1. With 2 bases clipped from V and 3 bases from J, the junction kept 12 bases outside the gene matches. CDR1 and CDR2 from the germline V gene are SGHVS and FNYEAQ. This CDR3 comprises 19 residues. The chain's CDR3 is CASSLYSGTGASANEKLFF. The CDR3 coding sequence is TGTGCCAGCAGCTTATATTCCGGGACAGGGGCGTCGGCTAATGAAAAACTGTTTTTT.

The rearrangement links TRBV12-3 or TRBV12-4 to TRBJ1-5; no reliable D call. This CDR3 comprises 15 residues. With 7 bases removed from V and 0 bases from J, the gap between germline ends came to 13 bases. CDR3 DNA: TGTGCCAGCACGTCTCTCCGGGATAGCAATCAGCCCCAGCATTTT. Translation gives CASTSLRDSNQPQHF.

This clonotype was counted many times. V and J are TRBV7-3 and TRBJ1-1; D is perhaps TRBD1 (5 bases). Trimming took off 4 bases at V and 6 bases at J, with 18 bases between the two ends. The CDR3 is made up of 15 amino acids. The germline V gene encodes CDR1 SGHTA and CDR2 FQGTGA. In DNA, the CDR3 is TGTGCCAGCAGCTCAACCGGACAACGAGGCGCTGAAGCTTTCTTT. Its translation: CASSSTGQRGAEAFF.